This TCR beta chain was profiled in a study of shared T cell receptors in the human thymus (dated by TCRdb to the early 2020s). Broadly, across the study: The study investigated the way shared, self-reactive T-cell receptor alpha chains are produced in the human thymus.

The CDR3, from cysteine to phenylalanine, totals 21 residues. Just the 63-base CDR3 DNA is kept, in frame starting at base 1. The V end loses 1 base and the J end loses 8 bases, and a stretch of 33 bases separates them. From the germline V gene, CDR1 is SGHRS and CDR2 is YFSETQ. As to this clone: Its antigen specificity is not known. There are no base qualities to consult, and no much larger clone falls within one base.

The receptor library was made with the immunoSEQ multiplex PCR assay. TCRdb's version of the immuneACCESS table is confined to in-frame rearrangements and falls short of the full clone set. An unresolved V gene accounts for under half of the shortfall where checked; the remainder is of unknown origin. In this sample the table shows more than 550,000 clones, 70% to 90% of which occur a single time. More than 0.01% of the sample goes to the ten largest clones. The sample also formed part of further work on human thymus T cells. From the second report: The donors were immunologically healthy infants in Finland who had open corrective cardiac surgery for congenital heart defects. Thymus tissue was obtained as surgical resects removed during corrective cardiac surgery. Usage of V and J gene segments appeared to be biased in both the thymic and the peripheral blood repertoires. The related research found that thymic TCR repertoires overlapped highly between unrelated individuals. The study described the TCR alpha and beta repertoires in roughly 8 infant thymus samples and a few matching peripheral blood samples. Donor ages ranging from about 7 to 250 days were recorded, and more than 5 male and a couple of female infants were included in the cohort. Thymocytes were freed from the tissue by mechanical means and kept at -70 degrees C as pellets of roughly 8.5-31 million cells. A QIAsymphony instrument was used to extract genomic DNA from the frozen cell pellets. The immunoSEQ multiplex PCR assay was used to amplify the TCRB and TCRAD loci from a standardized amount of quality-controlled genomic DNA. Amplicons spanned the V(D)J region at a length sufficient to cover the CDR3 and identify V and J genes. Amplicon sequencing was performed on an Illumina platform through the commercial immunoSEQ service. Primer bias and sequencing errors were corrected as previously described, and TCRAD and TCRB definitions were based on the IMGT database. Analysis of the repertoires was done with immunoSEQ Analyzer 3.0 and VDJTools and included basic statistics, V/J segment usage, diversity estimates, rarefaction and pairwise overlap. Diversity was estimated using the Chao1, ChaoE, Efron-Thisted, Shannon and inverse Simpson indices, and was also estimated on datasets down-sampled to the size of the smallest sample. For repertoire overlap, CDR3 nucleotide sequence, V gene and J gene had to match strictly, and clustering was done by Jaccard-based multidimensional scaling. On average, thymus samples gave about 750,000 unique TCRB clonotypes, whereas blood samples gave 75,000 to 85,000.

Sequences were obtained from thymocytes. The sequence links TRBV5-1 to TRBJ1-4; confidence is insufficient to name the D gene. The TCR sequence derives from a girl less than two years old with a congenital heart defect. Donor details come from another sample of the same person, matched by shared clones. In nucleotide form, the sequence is TGCGCCAGCAGCTTGATTGAGGGCGCGGGCCAAAGGAGGGCGATAAGGGAAAAACTGTTTTTT. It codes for CASSLIEGAGQRRAIREKLFF.